Below, 17 T cell receptor beta chains from the same sample are listed, as sequenced in a study of tumor and adjacent non-tumor tissue in lung cancer. The library came from three nested PCR rounds adapted from ARM-PCR protocols. TCRdb recomputed calls from the multiplex PCR reads with MiXCR, one row per CDR3 protein. The sample includes under 140,000 distinct CDR3 sequences, approximately 84% seen only once; the top ten take 20% to 25%. No cell sorting was done before RNA was extracted from the tissue. Sequenced sample: lung tumor tissue. These TCRs come from a man between 65 and 80 years old with non-small cell lung cancer.

On this clonotype: Germline is not matched at one junction end, which may reflect a read error. This rearrangement joins TRBV28 to TRBJ2-3; perhaps D is TRBD1 or TRBD2 (5 bases each). The CDR3 has 11 residues. The germline V gene encodes CDR1 MDHEN and CDR2 SYDVKM. The CDR3 loop reads CANSLGDTHYF. For the CDR3, the DNA is TGTGCCAACAGTTTGGGGGATACGCACTATTTT.

Worth noting for this clonotype: Sequence at one end of the junction differs from germline and may be a read error. The rearrangement uses TRBV4-3 and TRBJ1-5, with TRBD1 matching over 8 bases. The CDR3 is 14 residues long. Looked up from germline, CDR1 is LGHNA and CDR2 is YSLEER. The CDR3 protein is CASSSRTGNEPQDF. Written as DNA, the CDR3 is TGCGCCAGCTCCAGTAGGACAGGGAACGAACCCCAAGATTTT.

This clonotype has more than one count but fewer than ten. This sequence joins TRBV20-1 and TRBJ2-5; 7 bases are a match to TRBD2. V lost 8 bases, J lost 11 bases, and 11 bases stayed unmatched. The CDR3 totals 11 residues. CDR1 is DFQATT and CDR2 is SNEGSKA in the germline V gene (reference sequence). The CDR3 here is CSITMGGTQYF. The CDR3 bases are TGCAGTATAACCATGGGGGGGACTCAGTACTTC.

This clonotype was detected only once. One end of the junction varies from germline; a read error may be responsible. The V gene is TRBV4-2, the J gene TRBJ2-2; the match to TRBD2 covers 9 bases. The CDR3 consists of 17 residues. Germline CDR1 and CDR2: LGHNA and YNFKEQ. The chain's CDR3 is CTSSQVEVAGDTGELFF. The CDR3 DNA follows: TGTACCAGCAGCCAAGTTGAGGTAGCGGGGGACACAGGGGAGCTGTTTTTT.

Remarks on this clonotype: A junction end diverges from the germline sequence, so it may reflect a read error. This chain connects TRBV29-1 to TRBJ2-3; D might be TRBD2 (6 bases). The germline V gene has CDR1 SQVTM and CDR2 ANQGSEA. The CDR3 has 12 amino acids. DNA for the CDR3: TGCAACGTTGACCTAGCGCTGATTACGCAGTATTTT. This encodes CNVDLALITQYF.

Worth noting for this clonotype: Germline is not matched at one junction end, which may reflect a read error. The V and J genes are TRBV28 and TRBJ2-7; D may be TRBD2 (6 bases). CDR1 MDHEN and CDR2 SYDVKM come from the germline V gene. This CDR3 region has 16 residues. In DNA, the CDR3 is TGTGTCAGCAGTTTGGAGGGCAGGCGATTCTCCTACGAACAGTACTTC. Translated: CVSSLEGRRFSYEQYF. Filled out from reference TRBV28 and TRBJ2-7, the complete variable domain reads DVKVTQSSRYLVKRTGEKVFLECVQDMDHENMFWYRQDPGLGLRLIYFSYDVKMKEKGDIPEGYSVSREKKERFSLILESASTNQTSMYLCVSSLEGRRFSYEQYFGPGTRLTVT.

To note about this clonotype: No DNA is shown, since the ends of the CDR3 on it are uncertain; the CDR3 is the one TCRdb lists. The chain combines TRBV29-1 with TRBJ2-5; the D call TRBD1 from the table was never checked on the DNA. The CDR3 is 12 residues long, counting both termini. Per germline, CDR1 SQVTM and CDR2 ANQGSEA. This CDR3 is CSVATGSQTHYF.

This sequence joins TRBV7-9 and TRBJ1-5; D unclear. Germline CDR1 is SEHNR and CDR2 is FQNEAQ (reference sequence). Between the trimmed V and J ends, which lost 7 bases and 4 bases, there was a span of 11 bases. The CDR3 has 13 amino acids. CDR3 DNA sequence: TGTGCCAGCACCTATGAGAGTAATCAGCCCCAGCATTTT. Its protein product is CASTYESNQPQHF.

This chain uses TRBV11-2 with TRBJ1-6; weak D call: TRBD1 (5 bases). CDR3 length: 14 residues. From germline, CDR1 is SGHAT and CDR2 FQNNGV. CDR3 nucleotide sequence: TGTTACAGCAGTCCCAGACAGTATAATTCACCCCTCCACTTT. This gives the protein CYSSPRQYNSPLHF.

The V gene is TRBV4-1, the J gene TRBJ1-2, with D maybe TRBD1 (6 bases). V gave up 2 bases and J gave up 6 bases, with 19 bases separating them. The CDR3 runs 16 residues. The germline CDR1 and CDR2 sequences are MGHRA and YSYEKL. This CDR3 reads CASSQCEGGDLDGYTF. CDR3 nucleotide sequence: TGCGCCAGCAGCCAATGCGAGGGGGGGGATTTGGATGGCTACACCTTC.

Comments on this clonotype: Relative to the germline gene, one junction end is altered; a read error may explain this. The chain uses TRBV5-4 and TRBJ1-5, with TRBD1 as a possible D gene (5 bases). The CDR3 spans 15 residues. From germline, CDR1 is SGHNT and CDR2 YYREEE (reference sequence). CDR3 DNA sequence: TGTACCAGCAGCTTCAAAGGGACCTACAATCAGCCCCAGCATTTT. Translated, it gives CTSSFKGTYNQPQHF.

Regarding this clonotype: Since the CDR3 does not end with the conserved phenylalanine or tryptophan, this likely comes from a read error. This chain uses TRBV10-2 with TRBJ1-1, with D perhaps TRBD1 (6 bases). The CDR3 is 13 residues long. Trimming stripped 9 bases from V and 3 bases from J, with 14 bases between. CDR1 and CDR2 (germline): WSHSY, SAAADI. The CDR3 DNA follows: TGCGCCAGTAATGAGGGGGGGGACACTGAAGCTTTCTAT. Translation: CASNEGGDTEAFY.

About this clonotype itself: At one of its ends the junction is not consistent with the germline gene, which may arise from a read error. This chain joins TRBV20-1 and TRBJ2-5; TRBD1 matches at 9 bases. Germline V lookup: CDR1 DFQATT, CDR2 SNEGSKA (reference sequence). The CDR3 loop spans 16 amino acids. In nucleotides, the CDR3 is TGCACTGCTAGAGATGGGAGACAGGGGGACCAGGAGACCCAGTACTTC. Residues: CTARDGRQGDQETQYF.

With regard to this clonotype: At one boundary the junction diverges from the germline segment, which might be a read error. The chain combines TRBV6-1 with TRBJ2-1; D perhaps matches TRBD1 (6 bases). This CDR3 has 16 residues. Germline V lookup: CDR1 MNHNS, CDR2 SASEGT. DNA for the CDR3: TGTGGCAGCACCCTAAGGGGGAGCACCGGGTCCAATGAGCAGTTGTTC. It codes for CGSTLRGSTGSNEQLF.

This clonotype was seen once. Germline and junction disagree at one end, which may indicate a read error. V usage is TRBV11-2 and J usage is TRBJ2-2; 7 nucleotides match TRBD1. The CDR3 is made up of 16 amino acids. Germline lookup yields CDR1 SGHAT and CDR2 FQNNGV. This CDR3 is CASSLSGTGVAGELFF. DNA for the CDR3: TGTGCTAGCAGCTTATCGGGCACAGGGGTTGCCGGGGAGCTGTTTTTT.

Only a few counts were recorded for this clonotype. A junction boundary mismatches the germline segment, possibly from a read error. The chain carries TRBV14 and TRBJ2-3, with D uncertain. Germline loops: CDR1 SGHDN, CDR2 FVKESK. This CDR3 spans 17 amino acids. CDR3 in DNA: TGTGCCAGAAGCCAAGATAGGTTGAGGCTTGGCACAGATACGCAGTATTTT. Amino acid sequence: CARSQDRLRLGTDTQYF.

This clonotype is labeled medium-sized (0.01 to 0.1%). The junction departs from the called germline gene at one end, perhaps through a read error. The V gene is TRBV6-5, the J gene TRBJ1-2; 7 bases agree with TRBD1. This CDR3 spans 15 amino acids. CDR1 MNHEY and CDR2 SVGAGI come from the germline V gene. The CDR3 here is CASSYSGQGVYGYTF. In DNA form, the CDR3 reads TGTGCCAGCAGCTACTCGGGCCAGGGGGTCTATGGCTACACCTTC.